This is a list of T cell receptor beta chains from one sample in a study of cytomegalovirus exposure and HLA in healthy donors. Using immunoSEQ multiplex PCR, the repertoire was profiled, and TCRdb retains in-frame clones only, with some absent. Altogether 250,000 to 350,000 clones are present, about 75% being singletons, with the ten largest covering over 2%. Material: PBMCs. Receptors were obtained from a female donor in good health and CMV-seronegative. Each CDR3 is given with its conserved first and last residue. The D gene is left open where the match is weak. The size field is filled for only some rows; it gives once, few, many or a size class.

-	TRBJ1-1	-	TRBV5-1	TGCGCCAGCAGCTTGGAACAGGGCGCTGAAGCTTTCTTT	CASSLEQGAEAFF
-	TRBJ2-1	-	TRBV6-1	TGTGCCAGCAGCATAGGACATTCGGAGTACAATGAGCAGTTCTTC	CASSIGHSEYNEQFF
few	TRBJ2-7	TRBD1	TRBV2	TGTGCCAGCAGTTACGAGACAGGGAACTACGAGCAGTACTTC	CASSYETGNYEQYF
-	TRBJ1-3	-	TRBV27	TGTGCCAGCCGGCTGTCAGGGCAATTCCTCTCTGGAAACACCATATATTTT	CASRLSGQFLSGNTIYF
-	TRBJ2-1	TRBD2	TRBV19	TGTGCCAGTAGTCCTCTTAGGACTAGCGGGAGTTCAAATGAGCAGTTCTTC	CASSPLRTSGSSNEQFF
-	TRBJ2-3	-	TRBV21-1	TGTGCCAGCACCAAAAGTGGACAGACCACAGATACGCAGTATTTT	CASTKSGQTTDTQYF
once	TRBJ2-3	TRBD2	TRBV6-1	TGTGCCAGCAGTGTTCGCGGGAGTGGTACAGATACGCAGTATTTT	CASSVRGSGTDTQYF
-	TRBJ1-2	TRBD1	TRBV7-2	TGTGCCAGCAGCTTAGCCGTAACAAATCAGGGGGCCTATGGCTACACCTTC	CASSLAVTNQGAYGYTF
-	TRBJ2-5	-	TRBV7-2	TGTGCCAGCAGCTCCTCTAGCGTTGAAGAGACCCAGTACTTC	CASSSSSVEETQYF
-	TRBJ2-1	-	TRBV6-6	TGTGCCAGCAGTTCTAGCTTCAATGAGCAGTTCTTC	CASSSSFNEQFF
-	TRBJ2-4	-	TRBV30	TGTGCCTGGAGTACAGTTACGGACATTCAGTACTTC	CAWSTVTDIQYF
few	TRBJ1-1	-	TRBV2	TGTGCCCCCAAGCTACCGGACAGACATACTGAAGCTTTCTTT	CAPKLPDRHTEAFF
-	TRBJ2-3	TRBD1	TRBV9	TGTGCCAGCAGCCCGACAGGGAGCACAGATACGCAGTATTTT	CASSPTGSTDTQYF
-	TRBJ2-7	TRBD1	TRBV7-9	TGTTCCAGCAGCCCCCGGGACAGGGACCCCTACGAGCAGTACTTC	CSSSPRDRDPYEQYF
-	TRBJ2-5	TRBD2	TRBV5-1	TGCGCCAGCAGCTTGGGCGGGAGTGAGACCCAGTACTTC	CASSLGGSETQYF
-	TRBJ2-3	TRBD2	TRBV6-4	TGTGCCAGCAGTCCTTCGTTAGCGGGAGGAGAAGATACGCAGTATTTT	CASSPSLAGGEDTQYF
-	TRBJ2-7	TRBD1	TRBV7-6	TGTGCCAGCAGCTCCGGGACAGGAGCCTACGAGCAGTACTTC	CASSSGTGAYEQYF
few	TRBJ1-5	-	TRBV4-1	TGCGCCAGCAGCCAAGATGTGGGGGCTCGTAATCAGCCCCAGCATTTT	CASSQDVGARNQPQHF
-	TRBJ2-7	TRBD2	TRBV7-9	TGTTCCAGCAGCTTATCGGGGGGGGATGCTACGAAGCAGTACTTC	CSSSLSGGDATKQYF
-	TRBJ2-1	-	TRBV11-2	TGTGCCAGCAGCTTTTTCCTCAATGAGCAGTTCTTC	CASSFFLNEQFF
-	TRBJ1-1	-	TRBV7-2	TGTGCCAGCAGCCCAGGACAAGTTTTTGAAGCTTTCTTT	CASSPGQVFEAFF
-	TRBJ1-2	-	TRBV28	TGTGCCAGCAGTTCGAGCAGGGGAAGCTATGGCTACACCTTC	CASSSSRGSYGYTF
-	TRBJ2-1	-	TRBV9	TGTGCCAGCAGCCCTTGGCGGGATACCTACAATGAGCAGTTCTTC	CASSPWRDTYNEQFF
-	TRBJ1-2	-	TRBV5-1	TGCGCCAGCAGCCCTACAGGACAAGGCTATGGCTACACCTTC	CASSPTGQGYGYTF
-	TRBJ1-1	-	TRBV7-9	TGTTCCAGCAGCACTTCCAGGGTTCCCTTGAACACTGAAGCTTTCTTT	CSSSTSRVPLNTEAFF
-	TRBJ2-2	-	TRBV18	TGTGCCAGCTCAGACAAACAGGGAACCGGGGAGCTGTTTTTT	CASSDKQGTGELFF
few	TRBJ2-1	-	TRBV6-4	TGTGCCAGCAGTGACAGGGCCAAAGAGGGAAACAATGAGCAGTTCTTC	CASSDRAKEGNNEQFF
-	TRBJ2-5	-	TRBV2	TGTGCCAGCACCGTACTAGTTTGGGAGACCCAGTACTTC	CASTVLVWETQYF
few	TRBJ1-5	TRBD1	TRBV7-9	TGTGCCAGCAGCGCCACAAGCACAGGGGTTAGCAATCAGCCCCAGCATTTT	CASSATSTGVSNQPQHF
-	TRBJ2-2	-	TRBV28	TGTGCCAGCTCAGTGCCCAAGACGGGAGAGCTGTTTTTT	CASSVPKTGELFF
-	TRBJ2-3	-	TRBV29-1	TGCAGCGTTGCGGACGGGATTGGAATCACAGATACGCAGTATTTT	CSVADGIGITDTQYF
-	TRBJ1-4	-	TRBV18	TGTGCCAGCTCACCGACCGCGGGGGAAAAACTGTTTTTT	CASSPTAGEKLFF
-	TRBJ1-1	-	TRBV27	TGTGCCAGCAGTCTCTCCCCGGGGAACACTGAAGCTTTCTTT	CASSLSPGNTEAFF
-	TRBJ2-7	TRBD1	TRBV5-1	TGCGCCAGCAGCATACAGGGACAGGGTACCTACGAGCAGTACTTC	CASSIQGQGTYEQYF
-	TRBJ1-1	TRBD1	TRBV7-9	TGTGCCAGCAGCCCCCCGGGACAGAGGAACACTGAAGCTTTCTTT	CASSPPGQRNTEAFF
-	TRBJ2-7	TRBD2	TRBV7-2	TGTGCCAGCAGCTCGGGCACGGGACTAGCGTCCTACGAGCAGTACTTC	CASSSGTGLASYEQYF
-	TRBJ2-7	TRBD2	TRBV18	TGTGCCAGCTCACGACTAGCGGGAGGGATGTACGAGCAGTACTTC	CASSRLAGGMYEQYF
-	TRBJ2-7	-	TRBV25-1	TGTGCCAGCAGTGCAGACTTTTATTCCTACGAGCAGTACTTC	CASSADFYSYEQYF
-	TRBJ2-1	TRBD2	TRBV28	TGTGCCAGCAGTTTGAGGACTAGCGGTGCCAATGAGCAGTTCTTC	CASSLRTSGANEQFF
few	TRBJ2-3	-	TRBV21-1	TGTGCCAGCCCCACGGACAGGGGGTTAACAGATACGCAGTATTTT	CASPTDRGLTDTQYF
-	TRBJ1-2	-	TRBV27	TGTGCCAGCAGTTTTAGGGGAATCTATGGCTACACCTTC	CASSFRGIYGYTF
-	TRBJ1-2	TRBD1	TRBV6-1	TGTGCCAGCAACAGACAGGGGGCTGCGAGCGGCTACACCTTC	CASNRQGAASGYTF
few	TRBJ1-5	TRBD1	TRBV28	TGTGCCAGCAGTTTACCCCCGGGACAGGGGGCCCAGCCCCAGCATTTT	CASSLPPGQGAQPQHF
-	TRBJ2-1	TRBD2	TRBV19	TGTGCCAGTAGTCCAGGGCTAGCGGGATATTCGCGTTGGGATGAGCAGTTCTTC	CASSPGLAGYSRWDEQFF
-	TRBJ1-5	-	TRBV27	TGTGCCAGCAGTTCCACTTTCTATCAGCCCCAGCATTTT	CASSSTFYQPQHF
-	TRBJ2-5	TRBD1	TRBV19	TGTGCCAGTAGTTTGACAGGGGGCTTTGGAGAGACCCAGTACTTC	CASSLTGGFGETQYF
-	TRBJ2-7	TRBD2	TRBV6-5	TGTGCCAGCAGAGCGGGGCTCTACGAGCAGTACTTC	CASRAGLYEQYF